The 10 T cell receptor beta chains below come from one sample, sequenced in a study of CD8+CD57+ T cells in acquired aplastic anemia. Profiling of TCR beta VDJ combinations and CDR3 sequences used genomic DNA as template. MiXCR, applied by TCRdb to the reads, yields one record per CDR3 protein. The profile shows roughly 500,000 distinct CDR3 sequences, approximately 33% of them singletons. Patients sequenced had flow cytometry evidence of CD8+CD57+ cell expansion. The source material was sorted CD4+, CD8+, or CD8+CD57+ T cells (not recorded which) from PBMCs. These TCRs come from a human donor with aplastic anemia.

The chain combines TRBV20-1 with TRBJ1-1; D ambiguous. Germline V CDR1 and CDR2: DFQATT, SNEGSKA (reference sequence). The CDR3 runs to 12 residues. Trimming cost V 3 bases and J 0 bases, with 5 bases left between them. CDR3 DNA sequence: TGCAGTGCTAGGGAGGTGAACACTGAAGCTTTCTTT. Encoded protein: CSAREVNTEAFF.

This clonotype showed up many times. This chain uses TRBV7-2 with TRBJ2-3; 8 positions match TRBD2. The CDR3 is 14 amino acids. J lost 6 bases, V lost 3 bases, and 5 bases had no gene match. The germline V gene has CDR1 SGHTA and CDR2 FQGNSA. The CDR3 here is CASSFGGAGDTQYF. CDR3 nucleotides: TGTGCCAGCAGCTTCGGGGGGGCTGGGGATACGCAGTATTTT.

The chain has TRBV10-3 and TRBJ2-2, with D perhaps given as TRBD1 or TRBD2 (6 bases each). The CDR3 is made up of 15 amino acids. V was clipped by 8 bases and J by 2 bases, with 15 bases between them. Germline CDR1 is ENHRY and CDR2 is SYGVKD. This CDR3 is CAIGGPGANTGELFF. CDR3 coding DNA: TGTGCCATCGGAGGCCCGGGGGCAAACACCGGGGAGCTGTTTTTT.

There are many counts of this clonotype. The chain joins TRBV20-1 to TRBJ2-7, with 8 bases that match TRBD1. The junction had 13 bases not matched to a gene; V was cut back by 6 bases and J by 6 bases. CDR1 is DFQATT and CDR2 is SNEGSKA in the germline V gene (reference sequence). This CDR3 is built from 14 residues. The CDR3 DNA reads as TGCAGTGCCGAAGGACGGGACAGGCGGGGCGAGCAGTACTTC. It encodes CSAEGRDRRGEQYF.

This clonotype was recorded a few times. V is TRBV6-1 and J is TRBJ2-1; maybe TRBD2 (6 bases). Trimming took off 7 bases at V and 4 bases at J, with 17 bases between the two ends. The V gene's germline CDR1 is MNHNS and CDR2 SASEGT. This CDR3 spans 15 amino acids. For the CDR3, the DNA is TGTGCCAGCACCCAGACTAGTATCCCTTACAATGAGCAGTTCTTC. Residues: CASTQTSIPYNEQFF.

The genes are TRBV19 and TRBJ1-6, with 8 bases lining up with TRBD1. The CDR3 runs 12 residues. In germline, CDR1 is LNHDA, CDR2 SQIVND (reference sequence). Trimming at V came to 9 bases and at J to 7 bases, leaving 2 bases not matched to a gene. The CDR3 DNA sequence: TGTGCCAGCAGGGGGCGGAATTCACCCCTCCACTTT. Its translation: CASRGRNSPLHF.

This clonotype showed up many times. V is TRBV7-9 and J is TRBJ1-5; no clear D gene. The germline gives CDR1 SEHNR, CDR2 FQNEAQ (reference sequence). This CDR3 region has 15 residues. V dropped 2 bases and J dropped 4 bases, with 12 bases sitting between them. CDR3 loop: CASSLSGSINQPQHF. The CDR3, as DNA: TGTGCCAGCAGCTTAAGCGGGAGCATAAATCAGCCCCAGCATTTT.

This clonotype has more than one count but fewer than ten. The genes are TRBV11-2 and TRBJ1-2, with a tentative D call TRBD1 (6 bases). V lost 6 bases and J lost 5, with 16 bases in between. Germline V gene data show CDR1 as SGHAT and CDR2 as FQNNGV. The CDR3 consists of 14 residues. The CDR3 loop reads CASSPNRDKYGYTF. The CDR3 DNA reads as TGTGCCAGCAGTCCGAACCGGGACAAATATGGCTACACCTTC. The whole variable domain, remainder taken from reference TRBV11-2 and TRBJ1-2, is EAGVAQSPRYKIIEKRQSVAFWCNPISGHATLYWYQQILGQGPKLLIQFQNNGVVDDSQLPKDRFSAERLKGVDSTLKIQPAKLEDSAVYLCASSPNRDKYGYTFGSGTRLTVV.

This clonotype was observed a handful of times. This sequence joins TRBV2 and TRBJ2-3; TRBD1 or TRBD2 may be the D gene (5 bases each). This CDR3 is 16 amino acids long. The V gene lost 7 bases and the J gene lost 0 bases, with 17 bases spanning the gap. CDR1 SNHLY and CDR2 FYNNEI come from the germline V gene. CDR3 residues: CASTRDRPSSTDTQYF. The CDR3 DNA reads TGTGCCAGCACCCGGGACCGCCCGTCTAGCACAGATACGCAGTATTTT.

This chain links TRBV20-1 with TRBJ1-4; D may be TRBD1 (5 bases). The V end lost 6 bases, the J end lost 6 bases, and 14 bases lay between the germline ends. The germline V gene has CDR1 DFQATT and CDR2 SNEGSKA (reference sequence). The CDR3 runs 13 residues. CDR3 protein: CSATGGRDEKLFF. CDR3 DNA sequence: TGCAGTGCCACAGGAGGGAGGGATGAAAAACTGTTTTTT.